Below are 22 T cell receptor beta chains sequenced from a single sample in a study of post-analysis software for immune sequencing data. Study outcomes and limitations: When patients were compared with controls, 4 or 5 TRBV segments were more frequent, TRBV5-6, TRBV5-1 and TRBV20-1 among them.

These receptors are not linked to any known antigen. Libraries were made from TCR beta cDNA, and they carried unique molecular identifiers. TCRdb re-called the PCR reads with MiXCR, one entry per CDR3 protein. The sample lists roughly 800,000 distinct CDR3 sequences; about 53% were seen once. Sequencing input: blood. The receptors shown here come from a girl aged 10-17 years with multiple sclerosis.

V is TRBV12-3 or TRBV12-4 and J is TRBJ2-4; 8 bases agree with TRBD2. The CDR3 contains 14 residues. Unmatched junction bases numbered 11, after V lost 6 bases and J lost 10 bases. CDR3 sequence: CASSSHVAGGIQYF. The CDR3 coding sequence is TGTGCCAGCAGCTCCCACGTGGCGGGAGGAATTCAGTACTTC.

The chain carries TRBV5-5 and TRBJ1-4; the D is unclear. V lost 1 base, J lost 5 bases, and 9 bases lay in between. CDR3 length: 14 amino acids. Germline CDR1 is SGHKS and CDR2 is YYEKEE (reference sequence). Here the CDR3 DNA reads TGTGCCAGCAGCTTGTCTCCACGCAATGAAAAACTGTTTTTT. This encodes CASSLSPRNEKLFF.

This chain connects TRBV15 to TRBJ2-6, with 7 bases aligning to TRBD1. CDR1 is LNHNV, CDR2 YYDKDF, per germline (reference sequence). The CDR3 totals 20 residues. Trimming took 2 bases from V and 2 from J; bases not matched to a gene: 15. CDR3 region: CATSRKSTGIRTTGANVLTF. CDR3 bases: TGTGCCACCAGCAGAAAGTCGACAGGGATTAGGACCACTGGGGCCAACGTCCTGACTTTC.

The DNA of the CDR3 is TGTGCCAGCAGCCGGTATTCTCACGAGCAGTACTTC. The encoded protein is CASSRYSHEQYF. This sequence joins TRBV3-1 and TRBJ2-4; D gene uncertain. The DNA matches TRBJ2-7 better at its end, which makes the J call doubtful. This CDR3 has 12 residues. Germline CDR1 LGHDT, CDR2 YNNKEL (reference sequence).

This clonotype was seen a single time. CDR3 bases: TGCAGCGTCAGGACAGGGGTGAATTCCTACGAGCAGTACTTC. This gives the protein CSVRTGVNSYEQYF. The J gene is TRBJ2-7, the V gene TRBV29-1; the match to TRBD1 covers 9 bases. The trim removed 6 bases at V and 1 base at J, leaving 7 bases unmatched. The germline CDR1 and CDR2 sequences are SQVTM and ANQGSEA. The CDR3 totals 14 residues.

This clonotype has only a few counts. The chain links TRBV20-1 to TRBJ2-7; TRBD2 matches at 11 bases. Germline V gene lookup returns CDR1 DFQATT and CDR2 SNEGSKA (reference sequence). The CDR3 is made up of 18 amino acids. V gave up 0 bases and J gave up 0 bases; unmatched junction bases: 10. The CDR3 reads CSARDASRTSGRSYEQYF. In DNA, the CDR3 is TGCAGTGCTAGAGACGCCTCGCGGACTAGCGGGCGCTCCTACGAGCAGTACTTC.

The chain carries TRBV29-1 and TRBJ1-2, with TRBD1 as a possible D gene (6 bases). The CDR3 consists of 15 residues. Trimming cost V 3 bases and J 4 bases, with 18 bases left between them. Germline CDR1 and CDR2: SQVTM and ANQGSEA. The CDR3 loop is CSVDFLAGATYGYTF. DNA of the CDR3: TGCAGCGTTGATTTTTTGGCGGGGGCCACCTATGGCTACACCTTC.

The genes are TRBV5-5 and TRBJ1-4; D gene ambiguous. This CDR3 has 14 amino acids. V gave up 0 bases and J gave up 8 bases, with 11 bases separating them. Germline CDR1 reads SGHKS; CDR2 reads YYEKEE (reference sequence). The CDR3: CASSLGLGGEKLFF. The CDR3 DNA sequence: TGTGCCAGCAGCTTGGGTCTGGGCGGGGAAAAACTGTTTTTT.

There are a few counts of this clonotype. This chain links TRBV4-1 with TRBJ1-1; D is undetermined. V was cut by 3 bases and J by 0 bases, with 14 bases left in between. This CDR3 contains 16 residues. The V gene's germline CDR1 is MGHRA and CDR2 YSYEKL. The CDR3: CASSQGTGHLNTEAFF. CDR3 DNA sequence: TGCGCCAGCAGCCAGGGCACTGGGCACCTGAACACTGAAGCTTTCTTT.

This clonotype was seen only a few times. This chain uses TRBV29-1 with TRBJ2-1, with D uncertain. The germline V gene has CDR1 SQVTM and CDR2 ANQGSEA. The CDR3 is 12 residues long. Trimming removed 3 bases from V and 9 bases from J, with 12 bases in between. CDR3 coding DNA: TGCAGCGTTGATGTGCGGTCCCGTGAGCAGTTCTTC. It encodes CSVDVRSREQFF.

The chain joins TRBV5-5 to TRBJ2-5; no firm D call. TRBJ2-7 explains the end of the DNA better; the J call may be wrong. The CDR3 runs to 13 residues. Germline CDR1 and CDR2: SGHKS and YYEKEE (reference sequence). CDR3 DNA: TGTGCCAGCAGCTCCCCCTCCAACTACGAGCAGTACTTC. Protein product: CASSSPSNYEQYF.

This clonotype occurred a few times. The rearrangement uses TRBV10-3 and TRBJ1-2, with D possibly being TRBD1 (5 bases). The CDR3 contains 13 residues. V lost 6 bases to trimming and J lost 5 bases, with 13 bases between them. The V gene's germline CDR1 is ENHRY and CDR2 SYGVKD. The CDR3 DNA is TGTGCCATCAGGGGGCAGGTCGGATATGGCTACACCTTC. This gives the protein CAIRGQVGYGYTF.

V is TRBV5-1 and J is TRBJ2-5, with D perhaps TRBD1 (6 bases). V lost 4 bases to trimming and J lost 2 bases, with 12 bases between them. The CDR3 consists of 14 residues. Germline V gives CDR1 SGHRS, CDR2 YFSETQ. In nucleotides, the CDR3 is TGCGCCAGCAGCCGGGAACAGGGACAAGAGACCCAGTACTTC. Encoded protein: CASSREQGQETQYF.

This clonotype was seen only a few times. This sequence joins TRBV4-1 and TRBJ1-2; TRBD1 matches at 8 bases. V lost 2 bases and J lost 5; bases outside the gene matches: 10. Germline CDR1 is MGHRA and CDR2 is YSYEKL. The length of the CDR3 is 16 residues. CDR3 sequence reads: CASSQPSEGTGYGYTF. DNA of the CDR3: TGCGCCAGCAGCCAACCCTCTGAGGGGACAGGATATGGCTACACCTTC.

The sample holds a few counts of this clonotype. Here the CDR3 reads CSARDEKLFF. The CDR3 nucleotides read TGCAGTGCTAGAGATGAAAAACTGTTTTTT. This chain connects TRBV20-1 to TRBJ1-4; D gene uncertain. V was shortened by 0 bases and J by 7 bases, with 0 bases between the two germline ends. This CDR3 spans 10 amino acids. The germline V gene encodes CDR1 DFQATT and CDR2 SNEGSKA (reference sequence).

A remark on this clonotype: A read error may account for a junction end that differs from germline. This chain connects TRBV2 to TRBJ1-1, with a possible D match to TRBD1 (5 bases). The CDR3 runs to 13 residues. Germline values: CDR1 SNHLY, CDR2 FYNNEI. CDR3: CASSEEGNSEAFF. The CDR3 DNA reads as TGTGCCAGCAGTGAAGAGGGGAACTCTGAAGCTTTCTTT.

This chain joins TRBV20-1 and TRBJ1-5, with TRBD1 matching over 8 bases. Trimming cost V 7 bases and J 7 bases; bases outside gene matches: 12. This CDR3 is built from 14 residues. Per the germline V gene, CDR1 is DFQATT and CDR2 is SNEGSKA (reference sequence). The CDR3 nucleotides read TGCAGTGTCCAGGACAGGGAAACTCTACAGCCCCAGCATTTT. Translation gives CSVQDRETLQPQHF.

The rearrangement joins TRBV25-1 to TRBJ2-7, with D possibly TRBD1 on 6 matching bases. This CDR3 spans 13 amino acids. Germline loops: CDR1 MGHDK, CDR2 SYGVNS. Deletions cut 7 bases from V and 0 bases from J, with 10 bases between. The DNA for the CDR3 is TGTGCCAGCATTGGGACAAACTCCTACGAGCAGTACTTC. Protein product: CASIGTNSYEQYF.

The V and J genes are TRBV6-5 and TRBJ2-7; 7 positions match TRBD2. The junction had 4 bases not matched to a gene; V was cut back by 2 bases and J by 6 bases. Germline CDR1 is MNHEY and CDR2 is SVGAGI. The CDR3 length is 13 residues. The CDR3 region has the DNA TGTGCCAGCAGTTACAGCGGGACCTTCGAGCAGTACTTC. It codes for CASSYSGTFEQYF.

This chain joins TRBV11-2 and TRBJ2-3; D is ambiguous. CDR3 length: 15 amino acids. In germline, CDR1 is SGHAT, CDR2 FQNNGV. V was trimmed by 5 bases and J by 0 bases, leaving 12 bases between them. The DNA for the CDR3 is TGTGCCAGCAGCCCTAGACGGCTGAGCACAGATACGCAGTATTTT. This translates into CASSPRRLSTDTQYF. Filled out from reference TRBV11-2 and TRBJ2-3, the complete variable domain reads EAGVAQSPRYKIIEKRQSVAFWCNPISGHATLYWYQQILGQGPKLLIQFQNNGVVDDSQLPKDRFSAERLKGVDSTLKIQPAKLEDSAVYLCASSPRRLSTDTQYFGPGTRLTVL.

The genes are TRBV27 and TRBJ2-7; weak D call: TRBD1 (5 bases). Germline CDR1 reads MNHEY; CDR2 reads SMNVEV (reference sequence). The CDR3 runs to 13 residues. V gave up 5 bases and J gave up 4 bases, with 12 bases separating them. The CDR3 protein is CASSKGYSYEQYF. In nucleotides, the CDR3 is TGTGCCAGCAGTAAGGGGTACAGTTACGAGCAGTACTTC.

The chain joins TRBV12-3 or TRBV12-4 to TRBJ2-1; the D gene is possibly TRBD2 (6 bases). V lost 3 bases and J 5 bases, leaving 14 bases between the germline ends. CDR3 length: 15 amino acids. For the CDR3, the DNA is TGTGCCAGCAGTTTGGACCCGGGACTTAACAATGAGCAGTTCTTC. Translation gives CASSLDPGLNNEQFF.